The entry that follows covers one T cell receptor (beta chain) sequence. The ends were cut back, 7 bases at V and 8 bases at J, with 11 bases in the middle. This CDR3 is built from 12 residues. Germline lookup yields CDR1 LNHDA and CDR2 SQIVND (reference sequence). The sample originates from a study of blood T cell repertoires in COVID-19. Study summary: The origin of the acute and convalescent COVID-19 samples was the United States, Italy and Spain. From T cells, B-cell-depleted T cells, or PBMCs came the material, which was cDNA or gDNA.

Authors' analysis steps: Nucleated cell number was recorded as an estimate derived from reference gene primer amplification. Produced via immunoSEQ multiplex PCR; TCRdb's table is partial and in-frame only. The V and J calls and clone size were taken over from that table, and D and trimming were inferred from the DNA. Of fewer than 50,000 clones in the sample, 81% were seen once. Sequencing was done on a sample of peripheral blood. The chain carries TRBV19 and TRBJ2-2; D may be TRBD2 (6 bases). The receptor's source is a man aged 35-49 years with active or convalescent COVID-19. Here the CDR3 DNA reads TGTGCCAGTATTTCTGCGGGGGGGGAGCTGTTTTTT. It is translated as CASISAGGELFF.